This T cell receptor (beta chain) came from a study of T cell repertoires in cytomegalovirus infection. For the study at large: Matching HLA type, along with CMV infection, was indicated by public TCR beta signatures.

Trimming took 4 bases from V and 6 from J, leaving 9 bases between them. The CDR3 is made up of 13 amino acids. The germline V gene has CDR1 SGHVS and CDR2 FNYEAQ. This clonotype showed up many times. Its antigen is currently unknown. Overall study findings and caveats: Cumulative frequency of public TCR beta families picked out carriers of CMV plus the relevant HLA.

TCRdb re-called the reads with MiXCR, one entry per CDR3 protein. The sample records roughly 150,000 distinct CDR3 sequences, around 32% being singletons. The sequences come from CD8+ T cells from cultured PBMCs, collected from culture after CMV antigen stimulation. The clonotype was recovered from a human donor in good health (CMV status not recorded). Some clones in this sample may be carry-over from other donors' samples. The chain combines TRBV7-6 with TRBJ1-4; the D is unclear. CDR3 residues: CASSSRLDEKLFF. CDR3 DNA: TGTGCCAGCAGCTCCCGGCTTGATGAAAAACTGTTTTTT.